This T cell receptor (beta chain) derives from a study of cytomegalovirus exposure and HLA in healthy donors. The CDR3 extends over 15 amino acids. Trimming cost V 5 bases and J 2 bases, with 12 bases left between them. The germline CDR1 and CDR2 sequences are SGHVS and FNYEAQ. General study findings and limits: The study labeled fewer than 200 TCR beta chains cytomegalovirus-associated.

Nominally healthy donors provided the samples, though records likely missed some immune exposures. Concerning this clone: Its antigen is currently unknown.

The PCR employed 60 Vbeta primers together with 13 Jbeta primers. Sequencing was performed with immunoSEQ multiplex PCR; in TCRdb, only in-frame clones are kept and a portion is missing. The sample has approximately 220,000 clones, about 80% seen once. The V gene is TRBV7-6, the J gene TRBJ2-2; D remains ambiguous. Sample: PBMCs. The source of this sequence is a man aged 40-50 years in good health and CMV-seropositive. CDR3 residues: CASSPKSLNTGELFF. The CDR3 DNA reads as TGTGCCAGCAGCCCCAAGTCTCTAAACACCGGGGAGCTGTTTTTT.